The next 17 T cell receptor beta chains were all read from a single sample in a study of blood T cells in healthy people across ages. Together with a sample-barcoded 5' primer, a J-beta primer mix was included in a second PCR lasting 7 to 11 cycles. TCRdb re-called the 5' RACE reads through MiXCR, storing one row per CDR3 protein. Here the sample spans more than 800,000 distinct CDR3 sequences, more than 25% being singletons. The specimen was blood. The receptors here all came from a woman aged 80 or over in good health.

The chain links TRBV5-6 to TRBJ1-1; D is perhaps TRBD1 (6 bases). The V gene's germline CDR1 is SGHDT and CDR2 YYEEEE. Trimming shortened V by 4 bases and J by 3 bases, and 16 bases separated the two germline ends. The length of the CDR3 is 15 residues. The CDR3 DNA follows: TGTGCCAGCAGCCGCTGGACAGCGTCCTACACTGAAGCTTTCTTT. Translated, it gives CASSRWTASYTEAFF.

In this sample, this clonotype turned up a few times. Just one base apart from a much larger clone, this may be a read error. The chain couples TRBV10-3 to TRBJ2-3; TRBD1 aligns across 7 bases. Germline CDR1 ENHRY, CDR2 SYGVKD. The CDR3 extends over 16 amino acids. CDR3 in DNA: TGTGCCATCGGTGACCCTTTACAGGGGCGCACAGATACGCAGTATTTT. Its translation: CAIGDPLQGRTDTQYF.

In its sample, this clonotype was seen many times. The chain carries TRBV6-5 and TRBJ1-1, with TRBD1 identical over 7 bases. CDR1 and CDR2 from the germline V gene are MNHEY and SVGAGI. V dropped 8 bases and J dropped 3; count of bases not matched to a gene: 9. This CDR3 region has 14 residues. CDR3 nucleotides: TGTGCCAGCGGGGACAGATTGTGGGACACTGAAGCTTTCTTT. This sequence encodes CASGDRLWDTEAFF.

Worth noting for this clonotype: A much larger clone differs by one base, so this may be a read error. The genes are TRBV27 and TRBJ2-4; D call uncertain. V lost 10 bases, J lost 0 bases, and 22 bases lay in between. In germline, CDR1 is MNHEY, CDR2 SMNVEV (reference sequence). There are 17 residues in the CDR3. CDR3 loop: CANVSMTAWGAKNIQYF. The CDR3 DNA follows: TGTGCCAACGTTTCAATGACGGCCTGGGGAGCCAAAAACATTCAGTACTTC.

This clonotype was seen ten or more times. The chain is built from TRBV7-2 and TRBJ2-7; D not certain. Germline V CDR1 and CDR2: SGHTA, FQGNSA. The CDR3 totals 15 residues. The ends were cut back, 0 bases at V and 4 bases at J, with 13 bases in the middle. CDR3 region: CASSLAGGQVYEQYF. CDR3 coding DNA: TGTGCCAGCAGCTTAGCGGGTGGTCAGGTGTACGAGCAGTACTTC.

This clonotype was detected only a few times. The chain couples TRBV25-1 to TRBJ2-1; the match to TRBD2 covers 8 bases. After removal of 4 bases from V and 2 bases from J, the junction contained 4 bases not matched to a gene. The CDR3 is 15 amino acids. Germline lookup yields CDR1 MGHDK and CDR2 SYGVNS. CDR3 bases: TGTGCCAGCAGTGGGGACGGGGGGGCCTACAATGAGCAGTTCTTC. Protein: CASSGDGGAYNEQFF.

The chain carries TRBV12-3 or TRBV12-4 and TRBJ2-7; 7 positions agree with TRBD2. The junction had 10 bases not matched to a gene; V was cut back by 0 bases and J by 8 bases. The CDR3 sequence is 15 residues long. CDR3 sequence reads: CASSLAGGNYNKQYF. The DNA of the CDR3 is TGTGCCAGCAGTTTAGCGGGGGGGAACTACAATAAGCAGTACTTC.

This clonotype has at least ten counts. This chain uses TRBV15 with TRBJ1-2; D call uncertain. Trimming left V 0 bases short and J 0 bases short, with 11 bases between. The germline gives CDR1 LNHNV, CDR2 YYDKDF (reference sequence). The CDR3 extends over 16 amino acids. The CDR3 here is CATSRDPLAANYGYTF. The CDR3 DNA is TGTGCCACCAGCAGAGATCCTTTGGCAGCTAACTATGGCTACACCTTC.

This clonotype occurred a few times. The chain recombines TRBV7-2 with TRBJ2-3; 9 bases are a match to TRBD2. This CDR3 is built from 17 residues. Germline V gives CDR1 SGHTA, CDR2 FQGNSA. V lost 1 base to trimming and J lost 6 bases; unmatched junction nucleotides: 11. CDR3 nucleotide sequence: TGTGCCAGCAGCTTAGGGGGAAGCGGGGGGCTGTGGGATACGCAGTATTTT. This gives the protein CASSLGGSGGLWDTQYF. The full variable domain, completed using reference TRBV7-2 and TRBJ2-3, is GAGVSQSPSNKVTEKGKDVELRCDPISGHTALYWYRQSLGQGLEFLIYFQGNSAPDKSGLPSDRFSAERTGGSVSTLTIQRTQQEDSAVYLCASSLGGSGGLWDTQYFGPGTRLTVL.

This clonotype was observed at least ten times. This chain uses TRBV15 with TRBJ2-4, with D maybe TRBD2 (5 bases). Germline V gene data show CDR1 as LNHNV and CDR2 as YYDKDF (reference sequence). Trimming stripped 0 bases from V and 2 bases from J, with 8 bases between. The CDR3 is 15 residues long. DNA for the CDR3: TGTGCCACCAGCAGAGACCGGGGAACCAAAAACATTCAGTACTTC. Protein: CATSRDRGTKNIQYF.

This clonotype was counted a few times. V gene TRBV15 combines with J gene TRBJ2-3; 9 positions match TRBD1. This CDR3 is 17 amino acids long. In germline, CDR1 is LNHNV, CDR2 YYDKDF (reference sequence). V was pared by 2 bases and J by 7 bases, with 13 bases of the junction left unmatched. The CDR3 DNA is TGTGCCACCAGCAGAAAAGGACAGGGGCTCACACAGAATACGCAGTATTTT. Translation: CATSRKGQGLTQNTQYF. The full variable domain, in which reference TRBV15 and TRBJ2-3 provide the parts outside the CDR3, is DAMVIQNPRYQVTQFGKPVTLSCSQTLNHNVMYWYQQKSSQAPKLLFHYYDKDFNNEADTPDNFQSRRPNTSFCFLDIRSPGLGDTAMYLCATSRKGQGLTQNTQYFGPGTRLTVL.

This clonotype was observed a few times. The rearrangement links TRBV6-2 or TRBV6-3 to TRBJ1-1; tentatively, D is TRBD1 (6 bases). V lost 6 bases to trimming and J lost 1 base, with 12 bases between them. Germline lookup yields CDR1 MNHEY and CDR2 SVGEGT. The CDR3 is made up of 14 amino acids. This CDR3 is CASRGGGGNTEAFF. CDR3 in DNA: TGTGCCAGCAGGGGCGGAGGGGGGAACACTGAAGCTTTCTTT.

The genes are TRBV27 and TRBJ2-2; D might be TRBD2 (5 bases). V was pared by 5 bases and J by 2 bases, with 15 bases between. There are 16 residues in the CDR3. Germline lookup yields CDR1 MNHEY and CDR2 SMNVEV (reference sequence). The CDR3 DNA follows: TGTGCCAGCAGTGCTACCGAGGGCATCAACACCGGGGAGCTGTTTTTT. Residues: CASSATEGINTGELFF.

This clonotype was seen many times. The chain combines TRBV20-1 with TRBJ2-3, with 9 bases aligning to TRBD1. The CDR3 consists of 15 residues. Trimming removed 4 bases from V and 1 base from J; junction bases left unmatched: 6. Germline loops: CDR1 DFQATT, CDR2 SNEGSKA (reference sequence). CDR3 residues: CSANHRDRGTDTQYF. Written as DNA, the CDR3 is TGCAGTGCTAACCACCGGGACAGGGGCACAGATACGCAGTATTTT.

This chain uses TRBV7-9 with TRBJ1-2, with TRBD1 as a possible D gene (6 bases). Between the trimmed V and J ends, which lost 4 bases and 5 bases, there was a span of 11 bases. Germline CDR1 and CDR2: SEHNR and FQNEAQ (reference sequence). CDR3 length: 13 amino acids. CDR3 region: CASSWDKEYGYTF. CDR3 nucleotide sequence: TGTGCCAGCAGCTGGGACAAGGAGTATGGCTACACCTTC.

This clonotype came up many times. V usage is TRBV12-3 or TRBV12-4 and J usage is TRBJ1-2, with D perhaps TRBD1 (6 bases). The CDR3 spans 15 residues. V lost 1 base and J 2 bases, leaving 11 bases between the germline ends. The chain's CDR3 is CASSLGGGHNYGYTF. CDR3 bases: TGTGCCAGCAGTTTAGGAGGGGGACACAACTATGGCTACACCTTC.

This clonotype was seen more than once but under ten times. This chain uses TRBV6-5 with TRBJ2-3; no definite D call. CDR1 is MNHEY and CDR2 is SVGAGI in the germline V gene. This CDR3 is 13 amino acids long. With 8 bases removed from V and 6 bases from J, the gap between germline ends came to 15 bases. CDR3 bases: TGTGCCAGCTGCCAGGCTAATGAGGATACGCAGTATTTT. As protein: CASCQANEDTQYF.